The rows below give T cell receptor beta chains drawn from one sample of a study of blood T cell repertoires in COVID-19. The method was immunoSEQ multiplex PCR; TCRdb's version includes in-frame clones alone and lacks a portion of them. Among about 350,000 clones listed, about 88% were seen once. The sequencing input was PBMCs or T cells enriched from blood (not recorded which). These receptors were obtained from a woman in her 30s who had recovered from COVID-19. CDR3s include the opening cysteine and the closing phenylalanine or tryptophan. The D gene is left open where the match is weak. For some rows the clone size is stated as once, few or many, or as a class when expanded; others skip it.

CDR3 DNA	CDR3 protein	clone size	D gene	V gene	J gene
TGTGCTAGTGGTTTGGCCTTGCGCGCTGAAGCTTTCTTT	CASGLALRAEAFF	.	.	TRBV12-5	TRBJ1-1
TGTGCCAGCAGCATAGGACAGGGGAACTATGGCTACACCTTC	CASSIGQGNYGYTF	.	TRBD1	TRBV11-2	TRBJ1-2
TGTGCCAGCGACTCAGGGAGGGGGCAGCCCCAGCATTTT	CASDSGRGQPQHF	.	.	TRBV18	TRBJ1-5
TGTGCCAGCAAGGGGGCTGTATCCTCTGGGGCCAACGTCCTGACTTTC	CASKGAVSSGANVLTF	.	TRBD1	TRBV28	TRBJ2-6
TGCGCCAGCAGCCAAGCGGGGACATTTAGCTACACCTTC	CASSQAGTFSYTF	.	.	TRBV4-1	TRBJ1-2
TGTGCCAGCAGTGGAGACAGGGCGGACACTGAAGCTTTCTTT	CASSGDRADTEAFF	.	TRBD1	TRBV2	TRBJ1-1
TGTGCCAGCAGCTTGGTGTCTCGGGATGGTTACGAGCAGTACTTC	CASSLVSRDGYEQYF	.	.	TRBV5-5	TRBJ2-7
TGTGCCATCAGTGAGTCGAGGGTTGCCGACGAGCAGTACTTC	CAISESRVADEQYF	once	.	TRBV10-3	TRBJ2-7
TGTGCCAGCAGCTTAATAGCGCGCTCCTACAATGAGCAGTTCTTC	CASSLIARSYNEQFF	.	.	TRBV7-9	TRBJ2-1
TGTGCCAGCAGTGGAACTAGCGGGAGTCAGACCCAGTACTTC	CASSGTSGSQTQYF	.	TRBD2	TRBV2	TRBJ2-5
TGCAGCGTTGAAAAGGGGGCCGCAGATACGCAGTATTTT	CSVEKGAADTQYF	few	TRBD1	TRBV29-1	TRBJ2-3
TGTGCCAGCAGTGAAGGGGCGGGGGGCTCCTACGAGCAGTACTTC	CASSEGAGGSYEQYF	few	TRBD2	TRBV6-1	TRBJ2-7
TGTGCCAGTAGCGGTAGCGGGGGGAGAACAGATACGCAGTATTTT	CASSGSGGRTDTQYF	.	TRBD2	TRBV19	TRBJ2-3
TGTGCCAGCAGCTCGTTACCTGGACAGGGAGGGCAGCTGTTTTTT	CASSSLPGQGGQLFF	.	.	TRBV7-2	TRBJ2-2
TGCGCCAGCAGTAAAGGACAGGGGGCCCTTGAAGCTTTCTTT	CASSKGQGALEAFF	.	TRBD1	TRBV10-2	TRBJ1-1
TGTGCCAGCAGTCCGGGGTTCTCCTATAATTCACCCCTCCACTTT	CASSPGFSYNSPLHF	.	.	TRBV6-5	TRBJ1-6
TGTGCCATCGGGGAGGGACTAGGCTACGAGCAGTACTTC	CAIGEGLGYEQYF	.	TRBD2	TRBV10-3	TRBJ2-7
TGTGCCAGTCGGACAGGGTTCGGCACTGAAGCTTTCTTT	CASRTGFGTEAFF	.	TRBD1	TRBV7-2	TRBJ1-1
TGTGCCGGGGGAAAACGGGATCCTAATTCACCCCTCCACTTT	CAGGKRDPNSPLHF	few	.	TRBV30	TRBJ1-6
TGCGCCAGCAGCTTGGAGGGGGGGCGCGTCGAGCAGTACTTC	CASSLEGGRVEQYF	few	.	TRBV5-1	TRBJ2-7
TGTGCCAGCAGCTACGGGACAGGAGGTACGCCTATTGAAGCTTTCTTT	CASSYGTGGTPIEAFF	.	TRBD1	TRBV5-4	TRBJ1-1
TGTGCCTGGGGAGACAGGGTCGGGGCCGGGGAGCTGTTTTTT	CAWGDRVGAGELFF	.	TRBD1	TRBV30	TRBJ2-2
TGTGCCAGCAGCTTAGGGACTAGCGGCTCCAATGAGCAGTTCTTC	CASSLGTSGSNEQFF	.	TRBD2	TRBV11-2	TRBJ2-1
TGTGCCAGCAGCCCCGGTCGGGGGAGCAATCAGCCCCAGCATTTT	CASSPGRGSNQPQHF	.	.	TRBV7-8	TRBJ1-5
TGTGCCAGCAGCTTAGGGGCAGGCTCTCTCTATGGCTACACCTTC	CASSLGAGSLYGYTF	few	.	TRBV7-6	TRBJ1-2
TGTGCCAGCAGTGAAGTTAACAGGAAACTTAACTATGGCTACACCTTC	CASSEVNRKLNYGYTF	.	.	TRBV6-1	TRBJ1-2
TGTGCCAGCAGTTCCCCGGGACAGGACACAGATACGCAGTATTTT	CASSSPGQDTDTQYF	.	TRBD1	TRBV28	TRBJ2-3
TGCGCCAGCAGCTTGGTAAGCGGGAGCAATGAGCAGTTCTTC	CASSLVSGSNEQFF	.	TRBD2	TRBV5-1	TRBJ2-1
TGTGCCAGCACCCGACTAGCGGGAGGCGGGAATGAGCAGTTCTTC	CASTRLAGGGNEQFF	.	TRBD2	TRBV28	TRBJ2-1
TGTGCCAGCAGCTTAACGGTCTACGAGCAGTACTTC	CASSLTVYEQYF	.	.	TRBV7-2	TRBJ2-7
TGTGCCAGCAGTGAACAACCCTTTGGACAGGGGGGCCAGTTCTTC	CASSEQPFGQGGQFF	.	TRBD1	TRBV25-1	TRBJ2-1
TGTGCCAGCAGTCCAAAAAAAAGAGGAGACAGGGGTAATTCACCCCTCCACTTT	CASSPKKRGDRGNSPLHF	.	TRBD1	TRBV27	TRBJ1-6
TGTGCCAGCATCGGGACAGGGAGTGAAAAACTGTTTTTT	CASIGTGSEKLFF	once	TRBD1	TRBV2	TRBJ1-4
TGCGCCAGCAGCTTGGCCAGCCAGGGGGGTACTGAAGCTTTCTTT	CASSLASQGGTEAFF	once	TRBD1	TRBV5-1	TRBJ1-1
TGTGCCAGCATTGCGGGAGGGCCCCCAGATACGCAGTATTTT	CASIAGGPPDTQYF	.	TRBD2	TRBV28	TRBJ2-3
TGTGCCAGTAGTTGGACTAGCACAGATACGCAGTATTTT	CASSWTSTDTQYF	.	.	TRBV19	TRBJ2-3
TGTGCCAGCAGCTTAGAGGTTAGCACGGATGAGCAGTTCTTC	CASSLEVSTDEQFF	.	.	TRBV7-6	TRBJ2-1
TGTGCCAGCAGTTTAACAACTAGCGGCGAGCAGTTCTTC	CASSLTTSGEQFF	.	TRBD2	TRBV12-3/TRBV12-4	TRBJ2-1
TGTGCCAGCAGTGCCGGGACAGCGAACACCGGGGAGCTGTTTTTT	CASSAGTANTGELFF	.	TRBD1	TRBV28	TRBJ2-2
TGTGCCAGCAGCTTAGGCACAGGGTTACCTGAAGCTTTCTTT	CASSLGTGLPEAFF	.	.	TRBV5-4	TRBJ1-1
TGTGCCAGCAGTTTAGGAGCCGGGCAGTTCTTC	CASSLGAGQFF	.	.	TRBV27	TRBJ2-1
TGCGCCAGCAGCTCTTCGCCAGGGCCCTACAATGAGCAGTTCTTC	CASSSSPGPYNEQFF	few	.	TRBV5-1	TRBJ2-1
TGTGCCAGTAGTCCCTGGACAGGGGGCACTGAAGCTTTCTTT	CASSPWTGGTEAFF	.	TRBD1	TRBV19	TRBJ1-1
TGTGCCAGCTCACCACGGAGGATGGGACAGGGGATTGATGGCTACACCTTC	CASSPRRMGQGIDGYTF	.	TRBD1	TRBV18	TRBJ1-2